Shown below are 27 T cell receptor beta chains from a single sample sequenced in a study of beta chain features in type 1 diabetes (dated by TCRdb to between 2018 and 2020). The library was built by means of the immunoSEQ multiplex PCR assay. All of the isolated RNA was reverse transcribed with the High Capacity cDNA Reverse Transcription Kit, so expressed TCRB transcripts were sequenced. The table was pulled from immuneACCESS by TCRdb, which kept in-frame rearrangements only. Such tables lose some clones; where checked, under half of the loss comes from unresolved V genes, and the rest has no known cause. The sample table holds hundreds of thousands of clones, of which over 10% were seen once. The ten largest clones capture about 0.017% of the sample. The sample taken for sequencing was naive CD4+ T cells from blood. The cell subset or site label for this specimen denotes: true naive CD4+ T cells. The receptors derive from a man aged 18 to 29 in good health.

This chain links TRBV5-1 with TRBJ1-4, with D unclear. Trimming shortened V by 9 bases and J by 1 base, and 16 bases separated the two germline ends. The CDR3 is 15 amino acids. Germline V gives CDR1 SGHRS, CDR2 YFSETQ. CDR3 residues: CAITCWRRTNEKLFF. The DNA for the CDR3 is TGCGCCATTACTTGCTGGAGGAGAACTAATGAAAAACTGTTTTTT.

The rearrangement joins TRBV5-6 to TRBJ1-2, with 8 bases that match TRBD1. V was pared by 0 bases and J by 5 bases, with 9 bases of the junction left unmatched. Germline V lookup: CDR1 SGHDT, CDR2 YYEEEE. The length of the CDR3 is 16 residues. This chain's CDR3 is CASSLGQGLIWYGYTF. In DNA, the CDR3 is TGTGCCAGCAGCTTGGGACAGGGGTTGATCTGGTATGGCTACACCTTC.

The chain combines TRBV6-5 with TRBJ2-7; 8 positions agree with TRBD2. CDR3 length equals 15 residues. J lost 5 bases, V lost 0 bases, and 6 bases had no gene match. Germline values: CDR1 MNHEY, CDR2 SVGAGI. As DNA, the CDR3 is TGTGCCAGCAGTTACTCGTATCGGGAGGGCCACGAGCAGTACTTC. Protein: CASSYSYREGHEQYF.

This chain links TRBV7-9 with TRBJ2-7, with D possibly matching TRBD2 (6 bases). CDR1 and CDR2 (germline): SEHNR, FQNEAQ (reference sequence). There are 15 residues in the CDR3. V was cut by 2 bases and J by 3 bases, with 14 bases left in between. The CDR3: CASSLPRRGIYEQYF. The CDR3 DNA sequence: TGTGCCAGCAGCTTACCGAGACGGGGGATCTACGAGCAGTACTTC.

The V and J genes are TRBV14 and TRBJ2-1; 11 positions match TRBD2. The V gene end was trimmed by 7 bases and the J gene end by 4 bases; junction bases not matched to a gene: 3. The CDR3 extends over 14 amino acids. Looked up from germline, CDR1 is SGHDN and CDR2 is FVKESK. In DNA, the CDR3 is TGTGCCAGCACCCCTAGCGGGGGGTACAATGAGCAGTTCTTC. Amino acids: CASTPSGGYNEQFF.

V and J are TRBV9 and TRBJ2-7; 7 positions agree with TRBD2. The junction had 2 bases not matched to a gene; V was cut back by 2 bases and J by 0 bases. Germline V gene lookup returns CDR1 SGDLS and CDR2 YYNGEE. The CDR3 is 14 residues long. The CDR3 loop reads CASSVRDYSYEQYF. Here the CDR3 DNA reads TGTGCCAGCAGCGTCCGGGACTACTCCTACGAGCAGTACTTC.

Only a few counts were recorded for this clone. The chain employs TRBV7-9 and TRBJ2-7; possibly TRBD1 for D (6 bases). This CDR3 region has 15 residues. Trimming took off 2 bases at V and 2 bases at J, with 13 bases between the two ends. Germline V gene data show CDR1 as SEHNR and CDR2 as FQNEAQ (reference sequence). The CDR3 reads CASSLNVRTAYEQYF. DNA for the CDR3: TGTGCCAGCAGCTTAAACGTTAGGACAGCCTACGAGCAGTACTTC.

The chain combines TRBV5-1 with TRBJ2-7, with TRBD1 as a possible D gene (8 bases). The CDR3 has 15 residues. V was cut by 3 bases and J by 5 bases, with 18 bases left in between. The V gene's germline CDR1 is SGHRS and CDR2 YFSETQ. The CDR3 reads CASSWRGTGGNEQYF. For the CDR3, the DNA is TGCGCCAGCAGCTGGCGGGGGACAGGTGGAAACGAGCAGTACTTC. The full variable domain, completed using reference TRBV5-1 and TRBJ2-7, is KAGVTQTPRYLIKTRGQQVTLSCSPISGHRSVSWYQQTPGQGLQFLFEYFSETQRNKGNFPGRFSGRQFSNSRSEMNVSTLELGDSALYLCASSWRGTGGNEQYFGPGTRLTVT.

The gene calls are TRBV6-1 and TRBJ1-5, with unresolved D. CDR3 length equals 12 residues. Germline V gives CDR1 MNHNS, CDR2 SASEGT. V lost 3 bases and J lost 7, with 7 bases in between. CDR3 in amino acids: CASSEAEQPQHF. CDR3 in DNA: TGTGCCAGCAGTGAGGCGGAACAGCCCCAGCATTTT.

This clone came up a few times. The chain employs TRBV19 and TRBJ1-2; maybe TRBD1 (6 bases). The germline V gene has CDR1 LNHDA and CDR2 SQIVND (reference sequence). Trimming took off 7 bases at V and 2 bases at J, with 14 bases between the two ends. The CDR3 is 14 amino acids. CDR3 DNA sequence: TGTGCCAGTACCCTGGACAGACTAAACTATGGCTACACCTTC. Translated, it gives CASTLDRLNYGYTF.

This clone has a handful of counts. This chain uses TRBV5-4 with TRBJ1-2; D remains unclear. V lost 0 bases to trimming and J lost 0 bases, with 3 bases between them. The CDR3 is 13 amino acids. CDR1 and CDR2 (germline): SGHNT, YYREEE (reference sequence). CDR3 bases: TGTGCCAGCAGCTTGGTAGCTAACTATGGCTACACCTTC. It yields the protein CASSLVANYGYTF. The full variable domain, its missing parts supplied by reference TRBV5-4 and TRBJ1-2, is ETGVTQSPTHLIKTRGQQVTLRCSSQSGHNTVSWYQQALGQGPQFIFQYYREEENGRGNFPPRFSGLQFPNYSSELNVNALELDDSALYLCASSLVANYGYTFGSGTRLTVV.

This clone has more than one count but fewer than ten. The chain combines TRBV7-2 with TRBJ1-1; TRBD1 is a possible D gene (6 bases). V gave up 2 bases and J gave up 4 bases, with 8 bases separating them. CDR1 and CDR2 (germline): SGHTA, FQGNSA. This CDR3 has 13 residues. In DNA form, the CDR3 reads TGTGCCAGCAGCTTAATAGGGGGCACTGAAGCTTTCTTT. It encodes CASSLIGGTEAFF.

J is TRBJ2-1 and V is TRBV9, with TRBD2 matching 7 bases. The V and J ends lost 4 bases and 5 bases, in that order; junction bases with no gene match: 9. CDR1 is SGDLS, CDR2 YYNGEE, per germline. The CDR3 totals 15 residues. The CDR3 sequence: CASSPFGGIDNEQFF. DNA of the CDR3: TGTGCCAGCAGCCCCTTCGGGGGGATTGACAATGAGCAGTTCTTC.

The gene calls are TRBV7-6 and TRBJ2-1; 12 bases are a match to TRBD2. Germline loops: CDR1 SGHVS, CDR2 FNYEAQ. The CDR3 consists of 15 residues. J was trimmed by 10 bases and V by 5 bases; bases with no gene match: 9. The CDR3 coding sequence is TGTGCCAGCAGCGTCTCTAGCGGGGGGGCCGGCGAGCAGTTCTTC. Translation gives CASSVSSGGAGEQFF.

The gene calls are TRBV30 and TRBJ2-7; 8 positions agree with TRBD1. The CDR3 sequence is 13 residues long. Germline V gives CDR1 GTSNPN, CDR2 SVGIG (reference sequence). V shed 7 bases, J shed 4 bases, and the junction held 9 bases outside the gene matches. The CDR3 protein is CAFDRGRGYEQYF. The CDR3 DNA follows: TGTGCCTTTGACAGGGGACGGGGGTACGAGCAGTACTTC.

The rearrangement links TRBV5-1 to TRBJ2-3, with D possibly being TRBD2 (6 bases). The germline V gene has CDR1 SGHRS and CDR2 YFSETQ. Trimming shortened V by 0 bases and J by 6 bases, and 20 bases separated the two germline ends. The CDR3 is made up of 17 amino acids. The CDR3 spells CASSLVSGEPMADTQYF. In DNA form, the CDR3 reads TGCGCCAGCAGCTTGGTATCGGGGGAACCAATGGCGGATACGCAGTATTTT.

This clone has a handful of counts. The CDR3 sequence: CASSAGQGRTEAFF. CDR3 in DNA: TGTGCCAGCAGCGCGGGACAGGGGAGGACTGAAGCTTTCTTT. V and J are TRBV9 and TRBJ1-1; TRBD1 matches 10 bases. The CDR3 runs to 14 residues. Germline assignment: CDR1 SGDLS and CDR2 YYNGEE. J gave up 5 bases and V 3 bases, and 4 bases lay outside the gene matches.

The gene calls are TRBV28 and TRBJ2-7, with D possibly TRBD2 on 6 matching bases. The germline V gene encodes CDR1 MDHEN and CDR2 SYDVKM. The germline V and J ends were trimmed by 8 bases and 8 bases, with 19 bases remaining between them. The CDR3 runs 13 residues. CDR3 sequence reads: CASHSFTGGKQYF. The DNA for the CDR3 is TGTGCCAGCCATTCCTTCACTGGGGGGAAGCAGTACTTC.

This clone was observed a handful of times. This chain links TRBV4-3 with TRBJ2-2, with 8 bases matching TRBD1. The germline gives CDR1 LGHNA, CDR2 YSLEER. The CDR3 is made up of 18 amino acids. The J segment lost 2 bases and the V segment lost 5 bases, leaving 13 bases of the junction unmatched. This chain's CDR3 is CASSARAGAGGNTGELFF. The CDR3 DNA is TGCGCCAGCAGCGCCCGGGCAGGAGCAGGGGGCAACACCGGGGAGCTGTTTTTT.

V usage is TRBV27 and J usage is TRBJ1-2; 8 nucleotides align to TRBD1. CDR1 MNHEY and CDR2 SMNVEV come from the germline V gene (reference sequence). J was trimmed by 4 bases and V by 6 bases; bases with no gene match: 7. This CDR3 has 14 residues. CDR3: CASRATGTGYGYTF. CDR3 nucleotides: TGTGCCAGCAGGGCGACCGGGACAGGCTATGGCTACACCTTC.

This chain links TRBV28 with TRBJ1-2; the D is unclear. The CDR3 runs 13 residues. V was cut by 6 bases and J by 5 bases, with 13 bases left in between. CDR1 and CDR2 (germline): MDHEN, SYDVKM. CDR3 residues: CASSLGPGYGYTF. The CDR3 bases are TGTGCCAGCAGCCTAGGTCCGGGGTATGGCTACACCTTC.

This clone appeared a few times. The V and J genes are TRBV9 and TRBJ1-4, with 9 bases lining up with TRBD1. CDR1 is SGDLS, CDR2 YYNGEE, per germline. The CDR3 has 16 amino acids. Trimming removed 0 bases from V and 4 bases from J; junction bases left unmatched: 4. This chain's CDR3 is CASSVADRGYNEKLFF. The CDR3 bases are TGTGCCAGCAGCGTAGCCGACAGGGGGTATAATGAAAAACTGTTTTTT.

The chain couples TRBV11-2 to TRBJ1-6; D is possibly TRBD1 (6 bases). This CDR3 has 14 amino acids. The ends were cut back, 1 base at V and 9 bases at J, with 10 bases in the middle. Germline V gene sequence: CDR1 SGHAT, CDR2 FQNNGV. The CDR3 sequence: CASSLVGGSSPLHF. In nucleotides, the CDR3 is TGTGCCAGCAGCTTAGTAGGGGGTAGTTCACCCCTCCACTTT.

The chain links TRBV14 to TRBJ2-7, with no clear D. Germline V lookup: CDR1 SGHDN, CDR2 FVKESK. The CDR3 length is 14 residues. The germline V and J ends were trimmed by 3 bases and 1 base, with 10 bases remaining between them. CDR3 sequence: CASSQVTYSYEQYF. The CDR3 coding sequence is TGTGCCAGCAGCCAGGTAACATATTCCTACGAGCAGTACTTC.

V gene TRBV18 combines with J gene TRBJ2-4, with 10 bases identical to TRBD2. The CDR3 is made up of 15 amino acids. V gave up 2 bases and J gave up 7 bases; unmatched junction bases: 5. CDR1 and CDR2 (germline): KGHSH, LQKENI. The CDR3 DNA sequence: TGTGCCAGCTCACCAGCGACTAGCGGGCGGAACATTCAGTACTTC. It specifies CASSPATSGRNIQYF.

This clone was counted between two and nine times. The chain uses TRBV7-9 and TRBJ2-4, with TRBD1 identical over 9 bases. Trimming at V came to 5 bases and at J to 8 bases, leaving 7 bases not matched to a gene. This CDR3 region has 14 residues. Germline CDR1 is SEHNR and CDR2 is FQNEAQ (reference sequence). The CDR3 reads CASSTQGAFDIQYF. The CDR3 bases are TGTGCCAGCAGCACACAGGGGGCGTTTGACATTCAGTACTTC.

V usage is TRBV28 and J usage is TRBJ2-7; 7 positions match TRBD1. The CDR3 consists of 14 residues. The germline gives CDR1 MDHEN, CDR2 SYDVKM. Trimming removed 6 bases from V and 1 base from J; junction bases left unmatched: 6. Here the CDR3 DNA reads TGTGCCAGCAGACCACAGGGGCGATCCTACGAGCAGTACTTC. It encodes CASRPQGRSYEQYF. The full variable domain, completed using reference TRBV28 and TRBJ2-7, is DVKVTQSSRYLVKRTGEKVFLECVQDMDHENMFWYRQDPGLGLRLIYFSYDVKMKEKGDIPEGYSVSREKKERFSLILESASTNQTSMYLCASRPQGRSYEQYFGPGTRLTVT.